These 31 T cell receptor beta chains were all obtained from the same sample, sequenced in a study of OX40 agonist ivuxolimab in advanced cancers. Using immunoSEQ multiplex PCR, the repertoire was profiled, and TCRdb retains in-frame clones only, with some absent. The data contain approximately 60,000 clones, roughly 82% of them singletons. Sequencing was performed on CD4+ or CD8+ T cells sorted from blood, taken in a trial of the OX40 agonist ivuxolimab. These receptors originate from an adult with an advanced solid tumor such as melanoma, head and neck, liver or kidney cancer.

This chain links TRBV15 with TRBJ1-2; TRBD1 aligns across 8 bases. The CDR3 totals 15 residues. The V gene's germline CDR1 is LNHNV and CDR2 YYDKDF (reference sequence). Unmatched junction bases numbered 3, after V lost 1 base and J lost 2 bases. CDR3 sequence: CATSRARTGNYGYTF. The CDR3 DNA follows: TGTGCCACCAGCAGAGCTAGGACAGGGAACTATGGCTACACCTTC. The whole variable domain, filled in from reference TRBV15 and TRBJ1-2, reads DAMVIQNPRYQVTQFGKPVTLSCSQTLNHNVMYWYQQKSSQAPKLLFHYYDKDFNNEADTPDNFQSRRPNTSFCFLDIRSPGLGDTAMYLCATSRARTGNYGYTFGSGTRLTVV.

Only one count was recorded for this clone. The chain combines TRBV5-5 with TRBJ2-3; possible D gene TRBD2, 5 bases. CDR3 length: 15 amino acids. Trimming removed 3 bases at V and 9 bases at J, with 20 bases between. The germline CDR1 and CDR2 sequences are SGHKS and YYEKEE (reference sequence). CDR3 DNA sequence: TGTGCCAGCAGCTCGGGAACGGACGGGTTTAAAACGCAGTATTTT. Protein product: CASSSGTDGFKTQYF.

The chain uses TRBV18 and TRBJ1-3; unclear D gene. This CDR3 comprises 15 residues. Per the germline V gene, CDR1 is KGHSH and CDR2 is LQKENI. Trimming left V 1 base short and J 3 bases short, with 10 bases between. The CDR3 is CASSPRLDGGNTIYF. The CDR3 DNA follows: TGTGCCAGCTCACCACGACTGGATGGTGGAAACACCATATATTTT.

The chain has TRBV6-1 and TRBJ2-4; D is uncertain. CDR3 length equals 15 residues. The germline V gene has CDR1 MNHNS and CDR2 SASEGT. Trimming cost V 1 base and J 0 bases, with 7 bases left between them. CDR3 sequence: CASSEGSIAKNIQYF. The CDR3, as DNA: TGTGCCAGCAGTGAAGGGTCGATAGCCAAAAACATTCAGTACTTC.

The chain uses TRBV11-3 and TRBJ2-1; 8 positions agree with TRBD2. The CDR3 has 16 residues. CDR1 and CDR2 from the germline V gene are SGHNT and YENEEA. V lost 1 base, J lost 4 bases, and 6 bases stayed unmatched. The CDR3 nucleotides read TGTGCCAGCAGCTTAGGAGGGACTAGGGGTTACAATGAGCAGTTCTTC. Translated: CASSLGGTRGYNEQFF. The complete variable domain, with remaining parts taken from reference TRBV11-3 and TRBJ2-1, reads EAGVVQSPRYKIIEKKQPVAFWCNPISGHNTLYWYLQNLGQGPELLIRYENEEAVDDSQLPKDRFSAERLKGVDSTLKIQPAELGDSAVYLCASSLGGTRGYNEQFFGPGTRLTVL.

V and J are TRBV27 and TRBJ1-1, with D unresolved. Trimming shortened V by 2 bases and J by 4 bases, and 8 bases separated the two germline ends. Germline CDR1 is MNHEY and CDR2 is SMNVEV (reference sequence). The CDR3 totals 13 residues. CDR3 amino acids: CASSLQAITEAFF. CDR3 nucleotide sequence: TGTGCCAGCAGTTTACAGGCAATCACTGAAGCTTTCTTT.

The J gene is TRBJ2-5, the V gene TRBV29-1; a weak D match, TRBD1 (5 bases). The CDR3 runs to 14 residues. Trimming removed 3 bases at V and 2 bases at J, with 13 bases between. Per germline, CDR1 SQVTM and CDR2 ANQGSEA. The CDR3 DNA reads as TGCAGCGTTGACGGACAATCGGGTCAAGAGACCCAGTACTTC. Translated: CSVDGQSGQETQYF.

The chain recombines TRBV5-5 with TRBJ1-5; D remains unclear. The CDR3 loop spans 13 amino acids. CDR1 and CDR2 from the germline V gene are SGHKS and YYEKEE (reference sequence). Between the trimmed V and J ends, which lost 5 bases and 7 bases, there was a span of 13 bases. CDR3 region: CASRWAVDQPQHF. DNA of the CDR3: TGTGCCAGCAGATGGGCGGTCGACCAGCCCCAGCATTTT. The full variable domain, completed using reference TRBV5-5 and TRBJ1-5, is DAGVTQSPTHLIKTRGQQVTLRCSPISGHKSVSWYQQVLGQGPQFIFQYYEKEERGRGNFPDRFSARQFPNYSSELNVNALLLGDSALYLCASRWAVDQPQHFGDGTRLSIL.

This chain uses TRBV11-2 with TRBJ1-1; 9 nucleotides align to TRBD1. From germline, CDR1 is SGHAT and CDR2 FQNNGV. The CDR3 is made up of 14 amino acids. The V and J ends lost 5 bases and 4 bases, in that order; junction bases with no gene match: 5. The chain's CDR3 is CASSLTGGVTEAFF. The CDR3 DNA is TGTGCCAGCAGCCTGACAGGGGGGGTCACTGAAGCTTTCTTT.

The gene calls are TRBV11-2 and TRBJ2-5; D may be TRBD2 (5 bases). This CDR3 is built from 16 residues. Germline loops: CDR1 SGHAT, CDR2 FQNNGV. Trimming stripped 7 bases from V and 2 bases from J, with 20 bases between. CDR3 in amino acids: CASTLRRAVQQETQYF. The DNA of the CDR3 is TGTGCCAGCACACTCAGGCGGGCGGTTCAACAAGAGACCCAGTACTTC.

In this sample, this clone turned up a few times. The chain employs TRBV2 and TRBJ2-3, with no clear D. Germline values: CDR1 SNHLY, CDR2 FYNNEI. The CDR3 runs 15 residues. The germline V and J ends were trimmed by 4 bases and 0 bases, with 11 bases remaining between them. The chain's CDR3 is CASSVGGRSTDTQYF. As DNA, the CDR3 is TGTGCCAGCAGTGTAGGCGGCCGCAGCACAGATACGCAGTATTTT.

V and J are TRBV4-2 and TRBJ2-4; 11 bases are a match to TRBD1. Germline V gives CDR1 LGHNA, CDR2 YNFKEQ. V lost 3 bases to trimming and J lost 2 bases; unmatched junction nucleotides: 18. There are 21 residues in the CDR3. CDR3 nucleotides: TGTGCCAGCAGCCAGGGACGGGACAGGGGGTACTCTACCGGGTCCAAAAACATTCAGTACTTC. This codes for CASSQGRDRGYSTGSKNIQYF.

The V gene is TRBV14, the J gene TRBJ2-7, with TRBD2 as a possible D gene (6 bases). The CDR3 runs to 15 residues. Germline values: CDR1 SGHDN, CDR2 FVKESK. The V and J ends lost 0 bases and 2 bases respectively, with 11 bases between them. The CDR3 region has the DNA TGTGCCAGCAGCCAAGAAGTGGGAGGTCCCTACGAGCAGTACTTC. It is translated as CASSQEVGGPYEQYF.

The J gene is TRBJ2-2, the V gene TRBV10-1; D is undetermined. From germline, CDR1 is WNHNN and CDR2 SYGVQD (reference sequence). This CDR3 contains 15 residues. V dropped 5 bases and J dropped 7 bases, with 17 bases sitting between them. The CDR3 DNA reads as TGCGCCAGCAGTAATTCGACCCTTTTTTACGGGGAGCTGTTTTTT. It codes for CASSNSTLFYGELFF.

The DNA for the CDR3 is TGTGCCAGCAGCCCCCCGGGGGCGGAATACAATGAGCAGTTCTTC. Translated: CASSPPGAEYNEQFF. This chain joins TRBV5-8 and TRBJ2-1; the D call may be TRBD1 or TRBD2 (6 bases each). Trimming left V 4 bases short and J 4 bases short, with 15 bases between. Per germline, CDR1 SGHTS and CDR2 YDEGEE. This CDR3 is 15 amino acids long. Full variable domain (remainder filled in from reference TRBV5-8 and TRBJ2-1): EAGVTQSPTHLIKTRGQQATLRCSPISGHTSVYWYQQALGLGLQFLLWYDEGEERNRGNFPPRFSGRQFPNYSSELNVNALELEDSALYLCASSPPGAEYNEQFFGPGTRLTVL.

The chain joins TRBV28 to TRBJ2-2; 9 bases are shared with TRBD2. Germline V lookup: CDR1 MDHEN, CDR2 SYDVKM. The CDR3 totals 21 residues. J lost 7 bases, V lost 3 bases, and 24 bases had no gene match. The CDR3 region has the DNA TGTGCCAGCAGTTTTACTCGGGGCGGGAGGGCTAAAGTTCAAGGAATCGGGGAGCTGTTTTTT. Amino acid sequence: CASSFTRGGRAKVQGIGELFF.

The chain links TRBV18 to TRBJ1-1; D unclear. This CDR3 has 13 residues. Germline CDR1 reads KGHSH; CDR2 reads LQKENI. V was cut by 3 bases and J by 7 bases, with 12 bases left in between. The CDR3 region is CASSPPLADEAFF. CDR3 nucleotide sequence: TGTGCCAGCTCACCCCCTCTCGCAGATGAAGCTTTCTTT.

The V call is TRBV5-1, the J call TRBJ2-5, with D tentatively TRBD2 (5 bases). Gene TRBJ2-7 matches the end of the DNA better, so the J call may be wrong. Germline CDR1 reads SGHRS; CDR2 reads YFSETQ. The CDR3 sequence is 13 residues long. The CDR3 bases are TGCGCCAGCAGCTTCCCGGGATCCTACGAGCAGTACTTC. It translates to CASSFPGSYEQYF.

About this clone: One end of the junction varies from germline; a read error may be responsible. V gene TRBV10-1 combines with J gene TRBJ2-3, with D uncertain. The CDR3 covers 13 residues. Germline CDR1 reads WNHNN; CDR2 reads SYGVQD (reference sequence). In DNA form, the CDR3 reads TGCGTCAGCAGTGCGGCCCTCACAGATACGCAGTATTTT. Translating it yields CVSSAALTDTQYF.

The V gene is TRBV19, the J gene TRBJ1-2; 8 bases map to TRBD1. V gave up 3 bases and J gave up 6 bases; unmatched junction bases: 9. Germline loops: CDR1 LNHDA, CDR2 SQIVND (reference sequence). The CDR3 spans 15 residues. The CDR3 nucleotides read TGTGCCAGTAGTATTCGGTACAGGGGGAGCGATGGCTACACCTTC. Translation: CASSIRYRGSDGYTF.

This clone has only one observation. The chain links TRBV30 to TRBJ1-2; possibly TRBD1 for D (5 bases). Trimming removed 3 bases at V and 5 bases at J, with 13 bases between. CDR1 and CDR2 (germline): GTSNPN, SVGIG (reference sequence). This CDR3 is 13 amino acids long. The CDR3 loop is CAWSPSGLYGYTF. CDR3 DNA: TGTGCCTGGAGCCCCTCAGGGCTTTATGGCTACACCTTC.

The chain combines TRBV11-2 with TRBJ2-7; D is ambiguous. Germline V CDR1 and CDR2: SGHAT, FQNNGV. The CDR3 covers 14 residues. Between the trimmed V and J ends, which lost 4 bases and 3 bases, there was a span of 13 bases. CDR3 protein: CASSYLTDGYEQYF. The CDR3 nucleotides read TGTGCCAGCAGCTATCTTACGGACGGCTACGAGCAGTACTTC. The full variable domain, its missing parts supplied by reference TRBV11-2 and TRBJ2-7, is EAGVAQSPRYKIIEKRQSVAFWCNPISGHATLYWYQQILGQGPKLLIQFQNNGVVDDSQLPKDRFSAERLKGVDSTLKIQPAKLEDSAVYLCASSYLTDGYEQYFGPGTRLTVT.

This chain connects TRBV18 to TRBJ1-2; possibly TRBD1 for D (5 bases). The germline V gene has CDR1 KGHSH and CDR2 LQKENI. V lost 2 bases, J lost 8 bases, and 15 bases lay in between. The CDR3 is 14 residues long. In nucleotides, the CDR3 is TGTGCCAGCTCACCAAATCCCCGCCAGGGAGGCTACACCTTC. Its protein product is CASSPNPRQGGYTF.

This chain joins TRBV5-1 and TRBJ2-3, with TRBD1 identical over 9 bases. From germline, CDR1 is SGHRS and CDR2 YFSETQ. J lost 3 bases, V lost 5 bases, and 10 bases had no gene match. This CDR3 comprises 16 residues. This CDR3 reads CASSFFGQGRTDTQYF. The CDR3 region has the DNA TGCGCCAGCAGTTTTTTTGGACAGGGGAGAACAGATACGCAGTATTTT. Combining the CDR3 with reference TRBV5-1 and TRBJ2-3 gives the whole variable domain KAGVTQTPRYLIKTRGQQVTLSCSPISGHRSVSWYQQTPGQGLQFLFEYFSETQRNKGNFPGRFSGRQFSNSRSEMNVSTLELGDSALYLCASSFFGQGRTDTQYFGPGTRLTVL.

The chain links TRBV19 to TRBJ2-2; D may be TRBD1 (6 bases). CDR3 length equals 15 residues. From germline, CDR1 is LNHDA and CDR2 SQIVND (reference sequence). The V and J ends lost 1 base and 4 bases respectively, with 10 bases between them. The CDR3 is CASSIGGQGTGELFF. CDR3 in DNA: TGTGCCAGTAGTATAGGGGGGCAGGGCACCGGGGAGCTGTTTTTT.

This chain joins TRBV5-1 and TRBJ1-2; D is possibly TRBD1 (5 bases). This CDR3 has 15 residues. The germline V gene has CDR1 SGHRS and CDR2 YFSETQ. Trimming shortened V by 0 bases and J by 6 bases, and 15 bases separated the two germline ends. The CDR3 is CASSLAGGSSNGYTF. The CDR3 nucleotides read TGCGCCAGCAGCTTGGCGGGGGGGAGTAGCAATGGCTACACCTTC.

A few counts support this clone. The chain uses TRBV5-6 and TRBJ1-1; D uncertain. Trimming removed 2 bases from V and 4 bases from J, with 12 bases in between. Germline CDR1 reads SGHDT; CDR2 reads YYEEEE. This CDR3 is 14 amino acids long. The CDR3 sequence: CASSFGESGTEAFF. The CDR3 coding sequence is TGTGCCAGCAGCTTTGGGGAAAGCGGCACTGAAGCTTTCTTT.

The genes are TRBV18 and TRBJ2-1, with 12 bases lining up with TRBD2. Germline V gene data show CDR1 as KGHSH and CDR2 as LQKENI. J was trimmed by 4 bases and V by 5 bases; bases with no gene match: 6. The CDR3 loop spans 16 amino acids. The DNA for the CDR3 is TGTGCCAGCTCAACTAGCGGGGGGACCATGTACAATGAGCAGTTCTTC. Translation: CASSTSGGTMYNEQFF. Full variable domain (outside the CDR3, taken from reference TRBV18 and TRBJ2-1): NAGVMQNPRHLVRRRGQEARLRCSPMKGHSHVYWYRQLPEEGLKFMVYLQKENIIDESGMPKERFSAEFPKEGPSILRIQQVVRGDSAAYFCASSTSGGTMYNEQFFGPGTRLTVL.

This clone was detected only a few times. This chain links TRBV9 with TRBJ2-3; 9 positions agree with TRBD2. Germline trimming cut 4 bases from V and 4 bases from J; bases unmatched to any gene: 7. Germline V gene data show CDR1 as SGDLS and CDR2 as YYNGEE. CDR3 length equals 15 residues. The CDR3 bases are TGTGCCAGCAGCTCTAGGGGCGGGGGGGCAGATACGCAGTATTTT. Residues: CASSSRGGGADTQYF.

This clone turned up a few times. This chain connects TRBV2 to TRBJ1-6; D uncertain. The germline V gene encodes CDR1 SNHLY and CDR2 FYNNEI. V shed 7 bases and J shed 10 bases, with 11 bases lying between them. The CDR3 runs to 12 residues. In DNA form, the CDR3 reads TGTGCCAGCAACCCACAGAGATCACCCCTCCACTTT. Its protein is CASNPQRSPLHF.

The chain links TRBV5-5 to TRBJ2-7, with TRBD2 matching 13 bases. Unmatched junction bases numbered 4, after V lost 4 bases and J lost 6 bases. CDR3 length: 14 amino acids. CDR1 SGHKS and CDR2 YYEKEE come from the germline V gene (reference sequence). DNA for the CDR3: TGTGCCAGCAGCCGGACTAGCGGGAGTGGCGAGCAGTACTTC. It yields the protein CASSRTSGSGEQYF.